The 26 T cell receptor beta chains presented below share a single source sample, sequenced in a study of post-analysis software for immune sequencing data. Broader study findings: Four or five TRBV segments, TRBV5-6, TRBV5-1 and TRBV20-1 among them, were found more frequent in patients than controls.

These receptors are not linked to any known antigen. The TCR beta cDNA libraries contained unique molecular identifiers. TCRdb re-analysed the PCR reads in MiXCR, keeping a single row per CDR3 protein. The sample lists a few hundred thousand distinct CDR3 sequences, 30% to 40% occurring once. The sequencing input was blood. The receptors come from a girl aged 2 to 9 with multiple sclerosis.

This clonotype appeared once. The chain has TRBV20-1 and TRBJ2-3, with D maybe TRBD2 (5 bases). Germline V gene lookup returns CDR1 DFQATT and CDR2 SNEGSKA (reference sequence). Trimming left V 3 bases short and J 2 bases short, with 12 bases between. CDR3 size: 14 residues. The CDR3 loop is CSARYAGPTDTQYF. The CDR3 bases are TGCAGTGCTAGGTATGCGGGCCCCACAGATACGCAGTATTTT.

The genes are TRBV21-1 and TRBJ1-5. TRBV21-1 is tagged as a pseudogene. The CDR3 spans 17 residues. The CDR3 bases are TGTGCCAGCAGCAAAGAAAAGCGGGTTTTGGGCAATCAGCCCCAGCATTTT. Protein: CASSKEKRVLGNQPQHF.

This clonotype was counted ten times or more. The V and J genes are TRBV6-6 and TRBJ2-7, with D perhaps TRBD1 (6 bases). Germline CDR1 reads MNHNY; CDR2 reads SVGAGI (reference sequence). This CDR3 contains 14 residues. V lost 6 bases, J lost 3 bases, and 15 bases lay in between. CDR3 region: CASRPTDRFYEQYF. The CDR3 DNA sequence: TGTGCCAGCAGACCAACCGACAGGTTCTACGAGCAGTACTTC.

This clonotype was counted a few times. This chain joins TRBV24-1 and TRBJ2-5; weak D call: TRBD2 (7 bases). V was pared by 3 bases and J by 3 bases, with 19 bases between. The germline V gene encodes CDR1 KGHDR and CDR2 SFDVKD. The length of the CDR3 is 17 residues. The DNA of the CDR3 is TGTGCCACCAGTGATGCCAAGTGGACAGCGGGGAAAGAGACCCAGTACTTC. Its translation: CATSDAKWTAGKETQYF.

V gene TRBV3-1 combines with J gene TRBJ2-7; TRBD1 matches 7 bases. Germline V CDR1 and CDR2: LGHDT, YNNKEL (reference sequence). The CDR3 is 14 residues long. The trim removed 1 base at V and 4 bases at J, leaving 4 bases unmatched. This CDR3 is CASSQGTGVYEQYF. The CDR3 nucleotides read TGTGCCAGCAGCCAAGGTACAGGGGTTTACGAGCAGTACTTC.

The CDR3 sequence: CASSTGTGYRNQPQHF. The CDR3 nucleotides are TGTGCCAGCAGTACCGGGACAGGGTACCGCAATCAGCCCCAGCATTTT. This chain connects TRBV6-2 or TRBV6-3 to TRBJ1-5; TRBD1 matches 9 bases. The CDR3 has 16 amino acids. Germline loops: CDR1 MNHEY, CDR2 SVGEGT. The trim removed 5 bases at V and 2 bases at J, leaving 7 bases unmatched.

This clonotype was seen only a few times. CDR3 coding DNA: TGTGCCAGCAGCGAGCCGACTAGCGGGAATTACAATGAGCAGTTCTTC. Translating gives CASSEPTSGNYNEQFF. V is TRBV9 and J is TRBJ2-1; 11 nucleotides line up with TRBD2. The CDR3 is 16 amino acids. The germline CDR1 and CDR2 sequences are SGDLS and YYNGEE. V lost 3 bases to trimming and J lost 4 bases; unmatched junction nucleotides: 6.

Written as DNA, the CDR3 is TGTGCCAGTAGTACGCTCCGGGACAGGGGACGTGAGCAGTTCTTC. It yields the protein CASSTLRDRGREQFF. The V gene is TRBV19, the J gene TRBJ2-1; TRBD1 agrees at 10 bases. The CDR3 covers 15 residues. Trimming removed 4 bases from V and 9 bases from J; junction bases left unmatched: 9. The germline V gene has CDR1 LNHDA and CDR2 SQIVND (reference sequence).

The chain couples TRBV7-2 to TRBJ2-5, with TRBD2 matching 10 bases. The CDR3 is 15 amino acids. Germline V CDR1 and CDR2: SGHTA, FQGNSA. Trimming took 4 bases from V and 1 from J; bases not matched to a gene: 3. In DNA form, the CDR3 reads TGTGCCAGCAGCTCCTGGACTAGCGGCCAAGAGACCCAGTACTTC. Its protein product is CASSSWTSGQETQYF.

This clonotype showed up just a few times. V gene TRBV7-9 combines with J gene TRBJ2-1; D is uncertain. The CDR3 runs to 16 residues. V was clipped by 0 bases and J by 1 base, with 10 bases between them. Germline V gene data show CDR1 as SEHNR and CDR2 as FQNEAQ (reference sequence). The CDR3 loop reads CASSLAKLRSYNEQFF. The CDR3 nucleotides read TGTGCCAGCAGCTTAGCCAAACTGAGGTCCTACAATGAGCAGTTCTTC.

This clonotype was seen only a few times. J is TRBJ1-1 and V is TRBV5-1, with D possibly TRBD1 on 5 matching bases. V was cut by 1 base and J by 4 bases, with 17 bases left in between. CDR1 is SGHRS and CDR2 is YFSETQ in the germline V gene. This CDR3 comprises 16 residues. CDR3 in amino acids: CASSLWAGGGGTEAFF. The CDR3 nucleotides are TGCGCCAGCAGCTTGTGGGCCGGCGGGGGTGGCACTGAAGCTTTCTTT.

This clonotype was seen more than once but under ten times. This rearrangement joins TRBV20-1 to TRBJ2-1, with 7 nucleotides matching TRBD2. The CDR3 totals 15 residues. V trimming: 5 bases; J trimming: 1 base; junction bases outside the gene matches: 8. Germline V gene sequence: CDR1 DFQATT, CDR2 SNEGSKA (reference sequence). The chain's CDR3 is CSAFREGRSYNEQFF. The CDR3 coding sequence is TGCAGTGCTTTCAGGGAGGGACGTTCCTACAATGAGCAGTTCTTC.

V is TRBV4-1 and J is TRBJ2-5, with D maybe TRBD1 (5 bases). The J call may be mistaken, given a closer DNA end match to TRBJ2-7. The germline V gene has CDR1 MGHRA and CDR2 YSYEKL. The CDR3 runs to 14 residues. The CDR3 loop reads CASSQDRQLYEQYF. CDR3 DNA sequence: TGCGCCAGCAGCCAAGATCGACAGCTCTACGAGCAGTACTTC.

This clonotype appeared a few times. The J gene is TRBJ2-7, the V gene TRBV7-9, with a possible D match to TRBD1 (6 bases). This CDR3 has 15 amino acids. CDR1 is SEHNR and CDR2 is FQNEAQ in the germline V gene (reference sequence). The V and J ends lost 6 bases and 2 bases respectively, with 17 bases between them. CDR3 bases: TGTGCCAGCAGTCCCCTGGGTGCAGGGGCCTACGAGCAGTACTTC. It is translated as CASSPLGAGAYEQYF.

Of note for this clonotype: The junction departs from the called germline gene at one end, perhaps through a read error. DNA for the CDR3: TGTGCTAGCAGTTACTCTGCAGATTACTATGGCTACACCTTC. This translates into CASSYSADYYGYTF. The rearrangement links TRBV6-5 to TRBJ1-2; D unclear. CDR1 and CDR2 from the germline V gene are MNHEY and SVGAGI. The CDR3 is 14 residues long.

This clonotype is a singleton in its sample. The CDR3 DNA follows: TGCAGCGTTAGCACAGGGGACAAGCCCTACGAGCAGTACTTC. This codes for CSVSTGDKPYEQYF. The chain is built from TRBV29-1 and TRBJ2-7, with 7 bases lining up with TRBD1. This CDR3 spans 14 amino acids. Germline CDR1 SQVTM, CDR2 ANQGSEA. Unmatched junction bases numbered 9, after V lost 5 bases and J lost 2 bases.

On this clonotype: A junction boundary mismatches the germline segment, possibly from a read error. The rearrangement links TRBV5-1 to TRBJ2-3; 7 nucleotides agree with TRBD1. There are 14 residues in the CDR3. The germline gives CDR1 SGHRS, CDR2 YFSETQ. For the CDR3, the DNA is TGTGCCAGCAGCACCCGGACAGGAACAGATACGCAGTATTTT. Protein sequence: CASSTRTGTDTQYF.

This clonotype was recorded only once. This rearrangement joins TRBV29-1 to TRBJ2-1, with TRBD1 matching 7 bases. The CDR3 extends over 13 amino acids. Per germline, CDR1 SQVTM and CDR2 ANQGSEA. Trimming at V came to 7 bases and at J to 5 bases, leaving 8 bases not matched to a gene. The CDR3, as DNA: TGCAGCGCCCCCAGGGGGTATGACAATGAGCAGTTCTTC. Protein: CSAPRGYDNEQFF.

This clonotype was seen a handful of times. The V and J genes are TRBV13 and TRBJ2-5, with 10 bases matching TRBD2. CDR3 length equals 13 residues. V was clipped by 2 bases and J by 11 bases; unmatched bases: 5. Germline V lookup: CDR1 PRHDT, CDR2 FYEKMQ (reference sequence). The DNA of the CDR3 is TGTGCCAGCAGCTTAAGGGGACTAGCGAAGCAGTACTTC. Translated, it gives CASSLRGLAKQYF.

V usage is TRBV6-1 and J usage is TRBJ1-4, with no clear D. The V and J ends lost 6 bases and 4 bases respectively, with 12 bases between them. The length of the CDR3 is 14 residues. Germline V gene data show CDR1 as MNHNS and CDR2 as SASEGT. The CDR3 nucleotides read TGTGCCAGCAGACAAGGACGGCGTAATGAAAAACTGTTTTTT. Protein: CASRQGRRNEKLFF.

J is TRBJ2-2 and V is TRBV3-1; perhaps TRBD1 as D (5 bases). The V and J ends lost 2 bases and 6 bases respectively, with 7 bases between them. CDR3 length equals 13 residues. Germline V CDR1 and CDR2: LGHDT, YNNKEL (reference sequence). The CDR3 coding sequence is TGTGCCAGCAGCCAACCAGGGCCCGGGGAGCTGTTTTTT. Translated, it gives CASSQPGPGELFF.

V usage is TRBV7-6 and J usage is TRBJ2-7; D call uncertain. CDR3 size: 14 residues. In germline, CDR1 is SGHVS, CDR2 FNYEAQ. V lost 6 bases and J 4 bases, leaving 16 bases between the germline ends. The CDR3, as DNA: TGTGCCAGCAGTTCCCGTTCGGATACTTACGAGCAGTACTTC. It yields the protein CASSSRSDTYEQYF.

The chain employs TRBV20-1 and TRBJ2-3; perhaps D is TRBD1 or TRBD2 (5 bases each). Per the germline V gene, CDR1 is DFQATT and CDR2 is SNEGSKA (reference sequence). This CDR3 has 13 amino acids. V was shortened by 6 bases and J by 0 bases, with 10 bases between the two germline ends. The CDR3 region is CSAEGTSTDTQYF. The CDR3 bases are TGCAGTGCCGAGGGGACCAGCACAGATACGCAGTATTTT.

This sequence joins TRBV7-2 and TRBJ2-7; TRBD2 matches at 8 bases. The germline V gene encodes CDR1 SGHTA and CDR2 FQGNSA. The CDR3 extends over 18 amino acids. V lost 2 bases and J lost 7; bases outside the gene matches: 19. The CDR3 region has the DNA TGTGCCAGCAGCTTATATAGGGAAAGCGGGACTAGGCCTAATGAGCAGTACTTC. Amino acid sequence: CASSLYRESGTRPNEQYF.

This clonotype was detected a few times. The chain joins TRBV20-1 to TRBJ2-5; D is perhaps TRBD2 (6 bases). This CDR3 has 14 residues. The V end lost 3 bases, the J end lost 1 base, and 12 bases lay between the germline ends. Germline loops: CDR1 DFQATT, CDR2 SNEGSKA (reference sequence). The chain's CDR3 is CSARRRGIQETQYF. For the CDR3, the DNA is TGCAGTGCTAGGCGCCGGGGGATCCAAGAGACCCAGTACTTC.

This clonotype was found a few times. The genes are TRBV29-1 and TRBJ2-1; D is undetermined. This CDR3 region has 12 residues. Germline-derived CDR1 and CDR2 are SQVTM and ANQGSEA. Trimming cost V 4 bases and J 0 bases, with 4 bases left between them. CDR3 DNA sequence: TGCAGCGTTGCCAGCTCCTACAATGAGCAGTTCTTC. Translated: CSVASSYNEQFF.